This record looks at one T cell receptor (beta chain) sequence and its context. This entry comes from a study of blood T cell repertoires in COVID-19. Study at large: Whether acute or convalescent, the COVID-19 samples came from the United States, Italy and Spain.

Some clones are missing from TCRdb's copy, which holds only in-frame ones; the method was immunoSEQ multiplex PCR. This table has roughly 170,000 clones, approximately 77% appearing once. The V end was cut by 0 bases, the J end by 1 base, with 3 bases between. Germline lookup yields CDR1 LNHNV and CDR2 YYDKDF (reference sequence). The CDR3 is 13 amino acids. Recruitment covered under 25 US areas and drew participants whose ages spanned about 18 to 89 years. V gene TRBV15 combines with J gene TRBJ1-1; the D is unclear. The sequence came from a man aged 55-75 years who had recovered from COVID-19. The sequencing sample was made of PBMCs or T cells enriched from blood (not recorded which). CDR3 protein: CATSRERNTEAFF. As DNA, the CDR3 is TGTGCCACCAGCAGAGAGAGGAACACTGAAGCTTTCTTT.